These T cell receptor beta chains were read from a single sample in a study of shared clonotypes between healthy human individuals. Libraries were prepared by immunoSEQ multiplex PCR; TCRdb keeps only in-frame clonotypes and omits some of them. The repertoire holds about 1.9 million clones, with about 94% as singletons. Input material: naive CD8+ T cells from PBMCs. These receptors came from a man between 18 and 29 years old in good health. Some clones in this sample may be carry-over from other donors' samples. The CDR3 runs from the conserved cysteine through the conserved F or W. D genes are given only for firm matches. Clone size is shown for a subset of rows, as once, few, many or a class of expanded clone.

d_call	clone_size	v_call	j_call	cdr3_aa	cdr3_nt
-	-	TRBV5-5	TRBJ1-2	CASSLVRGGGYGYTF	TGTGCCAGCAGCTTGGTCAGGGGAGGGGGCTATGGCTACACCTTC
TRBD1	-	TRBV9	TRBJ1-1	CASSGGQGSTEAFF	TGTGCCAGCAGCGGCGGACAGGGCTCCACTGAAGCTTTCTTT
-	once	TRBV27	TRBJ2-7	CASSGTLSSYEQYF	TGTGCCAGCAGTGGGACGTTGAGCTCCTACGAGCAGTACTTC
TRBD2	once	TRBV27	TRBJ2-7	CASRGISGRSSYEQYF	TGTGCCAGCAGAGGTATCAGCGGGAGGTCCTCCTACGAGCAGTACTTC
-	-	TRBV9	TRBJ2-3	CASSVALTDTQYF	TGTGCCAGCAGCGTAGCTCTGACAGATACGCAGTATTTT
-	-	TRBV27	TRBJ2-7	CASSLGGGTRRYEQYF	TGTGCCAGCAGTTTAGGAGGAGGGACTCGACGATACGAGCAGTACTTC
-	-	TRBV5-1	TRBJ2-1	CASSLDRASYNEQFF	TGCGCCAGCAGCTTGGACAGGGCCTCCTACAATGAGCAGTTCTTC
-	-	TRBV6-4	TRBJ2-2	CASSNFRGELFF	TGTGCCAGCTCCAATTTTAGGGGGGAGCTGTTTTTT
-	-	TRBV27	TRBJ2-3	CASSLFPDTDTQYF	TGTGCCAGCAGTTTATTTCCAGACACAGATACGCAGTATTTT
-	-	TRBV7-9	TRBJ2-2	CASSSVGELFF	TGTGCCAGCAGCTCCGTCGGGGAGCTGTTTTTT
-	-	TRBV9	TRBJ2-3	CASSLTDTQYF	TGTGCCAGCAGCTTAACAGATACGCAGTATTTT